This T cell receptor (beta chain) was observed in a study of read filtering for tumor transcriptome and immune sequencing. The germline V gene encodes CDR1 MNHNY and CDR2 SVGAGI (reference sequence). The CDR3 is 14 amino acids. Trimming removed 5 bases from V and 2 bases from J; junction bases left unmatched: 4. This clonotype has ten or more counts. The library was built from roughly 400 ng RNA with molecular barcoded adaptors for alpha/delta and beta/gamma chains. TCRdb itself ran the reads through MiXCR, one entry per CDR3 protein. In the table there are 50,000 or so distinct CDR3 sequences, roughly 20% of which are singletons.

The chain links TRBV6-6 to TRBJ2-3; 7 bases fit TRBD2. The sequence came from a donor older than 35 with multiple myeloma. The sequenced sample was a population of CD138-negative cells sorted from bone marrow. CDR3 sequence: CASSPGGATDTQYF. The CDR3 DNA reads TGTGCCAGCAGTCCGGGAGGAGCCACAGATACGCAGTATTTT.